What follows is one TCR beta chain and its context. The antigen is undetermined. The related graft donor's blood sample was taken on the day of bone marrow donation. Assay: immunoSEQ multiplex PCR; the TCRdb copy retains only in-frame clones and omits some. The specimen gives some 39,000 clones without singletons; the ten biggest hold about 1.2%. These data come from a study of T cells after posttransplantation cyclophosphamide. Study conclusions and caveats: TRB clonality was highly associated with recipient CMV seropositivity and reactivation. Blood and skin or GI T cell repertoires showed limited TRB overlap. Donor-recipient repertoire similarity was low at 1-2 months, rising over year one.

Germline V gene lookup returns CDR1 MNHEY and CDR2 SMNVEV (reference sequence). The CDR3 contains 13 residues. V was trimmed by 3 bases and J by 8 bases, leaving 13 bases between them. The rearrangement uses TRBV27 and TRBJ1-2; weak D call: TRBD1 (6 bases). The source of this sequence is a girl under 18 in good health, CMV-negative, and a related stem cell transplant donor. Sequencing used PBMCs. The CDR3 here is CASSLLQGYGYTF. CDR3 nucleotides: TGTGCCAGCAGTTTGTTACAGGGCTACGGCTACACCTTC.